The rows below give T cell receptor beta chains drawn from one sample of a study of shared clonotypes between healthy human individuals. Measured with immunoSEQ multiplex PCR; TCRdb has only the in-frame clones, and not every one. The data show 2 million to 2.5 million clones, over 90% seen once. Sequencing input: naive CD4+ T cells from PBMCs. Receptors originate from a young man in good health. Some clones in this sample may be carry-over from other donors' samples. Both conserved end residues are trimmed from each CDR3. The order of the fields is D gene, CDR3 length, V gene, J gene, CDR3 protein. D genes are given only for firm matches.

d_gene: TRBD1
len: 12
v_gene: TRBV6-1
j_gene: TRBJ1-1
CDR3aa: ASNKDRGYTEAF

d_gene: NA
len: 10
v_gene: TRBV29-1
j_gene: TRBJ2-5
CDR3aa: SVGPEQETQY

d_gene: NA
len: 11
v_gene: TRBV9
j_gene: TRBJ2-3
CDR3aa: ASSAYGTDTQY

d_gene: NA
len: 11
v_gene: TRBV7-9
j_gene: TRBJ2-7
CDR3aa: ASSSRGPYEQY

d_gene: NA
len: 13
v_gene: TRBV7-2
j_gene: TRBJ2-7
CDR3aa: ASSLGAGGTYEQY

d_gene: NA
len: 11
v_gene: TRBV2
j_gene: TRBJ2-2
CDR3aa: ASSGETTGELF

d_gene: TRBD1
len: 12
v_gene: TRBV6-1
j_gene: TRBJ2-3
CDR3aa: ASSAQGGTDTQY

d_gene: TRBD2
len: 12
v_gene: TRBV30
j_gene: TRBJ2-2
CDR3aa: AWKGGRVTGELF

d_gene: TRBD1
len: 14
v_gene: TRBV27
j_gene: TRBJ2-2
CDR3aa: ATKPRTGRNTGELF

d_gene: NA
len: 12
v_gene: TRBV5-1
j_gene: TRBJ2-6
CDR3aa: ASSSYSGANVLT

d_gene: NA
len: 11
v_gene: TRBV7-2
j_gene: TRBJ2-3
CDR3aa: ASSFDLTDTQY

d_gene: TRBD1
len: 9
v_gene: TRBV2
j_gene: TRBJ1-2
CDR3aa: ASRQGGGYT

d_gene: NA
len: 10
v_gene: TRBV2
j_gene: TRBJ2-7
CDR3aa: ASSRQRYEQY

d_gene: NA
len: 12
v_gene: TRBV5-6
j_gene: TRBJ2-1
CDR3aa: ASSPGSHHNEQF

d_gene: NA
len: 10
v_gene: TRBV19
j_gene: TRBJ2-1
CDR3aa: ATSNPYSEQF

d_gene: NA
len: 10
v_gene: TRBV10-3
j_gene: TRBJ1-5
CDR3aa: AIRGAQGPQH

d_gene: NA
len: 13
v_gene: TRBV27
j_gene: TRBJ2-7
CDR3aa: ASSPNVAGDYEQY

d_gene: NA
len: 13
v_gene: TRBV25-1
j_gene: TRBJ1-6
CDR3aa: ASSESRGRGSPLH

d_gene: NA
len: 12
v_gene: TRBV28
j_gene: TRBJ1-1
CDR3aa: ASSLTAMNTEAF

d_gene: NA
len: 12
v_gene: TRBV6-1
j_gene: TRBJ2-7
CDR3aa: ASSEWVGGDEQY

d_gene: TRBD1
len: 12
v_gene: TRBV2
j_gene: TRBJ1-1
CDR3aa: ASSGQGPNTEAF

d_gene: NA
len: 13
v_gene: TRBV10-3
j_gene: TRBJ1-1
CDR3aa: AISEGGGFNTEAF

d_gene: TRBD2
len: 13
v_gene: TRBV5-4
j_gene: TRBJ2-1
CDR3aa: ASSLTSGVQRKQF

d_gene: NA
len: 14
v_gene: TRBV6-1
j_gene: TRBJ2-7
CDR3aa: ASSEAGGPSLGEQY

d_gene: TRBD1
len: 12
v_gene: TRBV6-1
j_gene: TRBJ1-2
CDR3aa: ASSENRGSYGYT

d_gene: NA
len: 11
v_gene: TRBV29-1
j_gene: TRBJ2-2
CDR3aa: SVRETNTGELF

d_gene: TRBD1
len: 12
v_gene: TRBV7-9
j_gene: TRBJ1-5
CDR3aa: ASSQAGGYQPQH

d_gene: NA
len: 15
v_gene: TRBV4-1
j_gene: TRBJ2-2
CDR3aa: ASSLRGQGRATGELF

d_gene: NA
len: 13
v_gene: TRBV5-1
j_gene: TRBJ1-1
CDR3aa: ASSFVGMKNTEAF

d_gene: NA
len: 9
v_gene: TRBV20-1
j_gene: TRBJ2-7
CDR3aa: SARATGEQY

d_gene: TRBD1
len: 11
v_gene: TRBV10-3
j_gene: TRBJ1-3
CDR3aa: AISYGRGDTIY

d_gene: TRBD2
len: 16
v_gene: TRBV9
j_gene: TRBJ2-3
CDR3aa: ASSVAHSSGGFTDTQY

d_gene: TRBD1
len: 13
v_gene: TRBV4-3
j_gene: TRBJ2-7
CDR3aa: ASSQEGTASYEQY

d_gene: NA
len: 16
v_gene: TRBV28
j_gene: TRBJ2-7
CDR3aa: ASSSQGVWGAEDYEQY

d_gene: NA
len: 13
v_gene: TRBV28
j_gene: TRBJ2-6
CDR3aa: ASSPFRNGANVLT

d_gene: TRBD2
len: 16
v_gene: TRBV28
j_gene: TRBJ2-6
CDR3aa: ASSPGLAGDSGANVLT

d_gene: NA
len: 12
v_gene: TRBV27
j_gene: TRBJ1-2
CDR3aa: ASSLSRRNYGYT

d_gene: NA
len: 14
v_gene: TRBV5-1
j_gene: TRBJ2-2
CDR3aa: ASSSPGAGRAGELF

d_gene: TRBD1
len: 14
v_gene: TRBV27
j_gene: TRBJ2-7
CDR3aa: ASSLGLDRRLYEQY

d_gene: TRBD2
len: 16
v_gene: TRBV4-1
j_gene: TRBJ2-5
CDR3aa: ASSQSAGGARVQETQY

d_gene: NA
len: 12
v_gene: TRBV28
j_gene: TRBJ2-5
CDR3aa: ASSTPGHTETQY

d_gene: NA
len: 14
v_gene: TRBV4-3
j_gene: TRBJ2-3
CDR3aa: ASSPRGGGRRDTQY

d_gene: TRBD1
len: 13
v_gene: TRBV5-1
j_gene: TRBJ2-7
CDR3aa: ASTNGDRDAGEQY

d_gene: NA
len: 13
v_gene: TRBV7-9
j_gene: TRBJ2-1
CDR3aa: ASSLAGGWDNEQF

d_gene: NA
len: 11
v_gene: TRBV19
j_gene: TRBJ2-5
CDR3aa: ASSIPLGETQY

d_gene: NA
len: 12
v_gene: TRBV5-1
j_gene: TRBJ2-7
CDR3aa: ASSLSVTSYEQY

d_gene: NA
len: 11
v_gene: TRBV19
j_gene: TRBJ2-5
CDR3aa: ASSIADSRTQY

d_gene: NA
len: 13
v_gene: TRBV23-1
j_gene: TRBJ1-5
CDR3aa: ASSHRGGGNQPQH

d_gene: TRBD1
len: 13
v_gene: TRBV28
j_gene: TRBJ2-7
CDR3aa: ASSSPGTGGREQY

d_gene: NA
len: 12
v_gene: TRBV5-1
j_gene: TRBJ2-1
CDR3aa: ASSFRGSAGEQF

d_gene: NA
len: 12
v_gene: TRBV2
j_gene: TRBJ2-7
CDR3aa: ASSDQGAAYEQY

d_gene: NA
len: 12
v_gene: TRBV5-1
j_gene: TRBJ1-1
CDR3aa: ASRLGTPNTEAF

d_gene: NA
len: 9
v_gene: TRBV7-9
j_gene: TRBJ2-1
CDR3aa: ASKGNNEQF

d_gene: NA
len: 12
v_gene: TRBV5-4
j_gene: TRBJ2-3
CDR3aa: ASSPKTGTDTQY